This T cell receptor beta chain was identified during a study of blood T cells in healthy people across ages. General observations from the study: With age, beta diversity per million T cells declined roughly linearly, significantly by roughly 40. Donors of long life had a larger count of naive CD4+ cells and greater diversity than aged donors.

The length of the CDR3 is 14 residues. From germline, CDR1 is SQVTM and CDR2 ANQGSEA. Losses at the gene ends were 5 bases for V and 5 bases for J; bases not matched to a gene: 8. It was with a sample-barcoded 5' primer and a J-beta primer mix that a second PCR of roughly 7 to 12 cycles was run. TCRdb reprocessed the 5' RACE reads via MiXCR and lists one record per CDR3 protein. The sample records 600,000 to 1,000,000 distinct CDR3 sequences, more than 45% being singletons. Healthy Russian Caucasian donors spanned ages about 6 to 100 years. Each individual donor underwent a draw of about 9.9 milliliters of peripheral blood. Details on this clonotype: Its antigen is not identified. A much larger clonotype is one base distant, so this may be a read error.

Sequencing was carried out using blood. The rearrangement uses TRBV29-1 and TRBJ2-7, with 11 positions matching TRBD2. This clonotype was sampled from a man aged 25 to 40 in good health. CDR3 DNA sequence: TGCAGCGTTACCGGGACTAGCGGTTCCCACGAGCAGTACTTC. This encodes CSVTGTSGSHEQYF.